The 15 T cell receptor beta chains below were found in one sample sequenced in a study of control samples from healthy donors and cancer patients. The table came from immunoSEQ multiplex PCR; TCRdb's copy has only in-frame clones and leaves some out. The table shows about 120,000 clones, with roughly 87% occurring only once. Sequences were obtained from blood. Every receptor here comes from a man between 18 and 29 years old in good health.

The sample holds one count of this clone. This chain connects TRBV6-6 to TRBJ2-3, with 8 bases lining up with TRBD2. The CDR3 has 15 residues. Germline lookup yields CDR1 MNHNY and CDR2 SVGAGI (reference sequence). J was trimmed by 1 base and V by 6 bases; bases with no gene match: 6. Written as DNA, the CDR3 is TGTGCCAGCAGGCTAGCGGGCGTTCGCACAGATACGCAGTATTTT. Translated: CASRLAGVRTDTQYF.

This chain joins TRBV2 and TRBJ2-5; D may be TRBD2 (6 bases). The CDR3 totals 13 residues. Trimming cost V 7 bases and J 3 bases, with 12 bases left between them. Germline V gene lookup returns CDR1 SNHLY and CDR2 FYNNEI. For the CDR3, the DNA is TGTGCCAGCACGGCCCAGCGGGAAGAGACCCAGTACTTC. Amino acids: CASTAQREETQYF.

The chain couples TRBV5-1 to TRBJ2-3, with D tentatively TRBD2 (6 bases). V was cut by 3 bases and J by 1 base, with 27 bases left in between. The CDR3 is 20 amino acids. Looked up from germline, CDR1 is SGHRS and CDR2 is YFSETQ. As DNA, the CDR3 is TGCGCCAGCAGCTCCCAGGGACTGGAGACACTCCTTACCCGCACAGATACGCAGTATTTT. This sequence encodes CASSSQGLETLLTRTDTQYF.

This clone was observed many times. The chain carries TRBV9 and TRBJ2-1; the match to TRBD2 covers 7 bases. Losses at the gene ends were 6 bases for V and 2 bases for J; bases not matched to a gene: 8. From germline, CDR1 is SGDLS and CDR2 YYNGEE. CDR3 length: 15 residues. The CDR3 here is CASTLSGVPYNEQFF. The DNA of the CDR3 is TGTGCCAGCACCCTCAGCGGGGTGCCCTACAATGAGCAGTTCTTC.

The rearrangement joins TRBV7-3 to TRBJ2-3; TRBD2 matches 9 bases. The ends lost 5 bases at V and 1 base at J; junction bases unmatched: 13. The germline CDR1 and CDR2 sequences are SGHTA and FQGTGA. The CDR3 loop spans 18 amino acids. The CDR3 DNA sequence: TGTGCCAGCAGCCAGACGTTCTCCGTAGCGGGGGGCACAGATACGCAGTATTTT. The encoded protein is CASSQTFSVAGGTDTQYF. The whole variable domain, filled in from reference TRBV7-3 and TRBJ2-3, reads GAGVSQTPSNKVTEKGKYVELRCDPISGHTALYWYRQSLGQGPEFLIYFQGTGAADDSGLPNDRFFAVRPEGSVSTLKIQRTERGDSAVYLCASSQTFSVAGGTDTQYFGPGTRLTVL.

This chain joins TRBV6-4 and TRBJ2-1, with 14 nucleotides matching TRBD2. This CDR3 region has 15 residues. Looked up from germline, CDR1 is MRHNA and CDR2 is SNTAGT. The V gene end was trimmed by 5 bases and the J gene end by 8 bases; junction bases not matched to a gene: 5. The CDR3 reads CASSRTSGGSDEQFF. As DNA, the CDR3 is TGTGCCAGCAGTCGGACTAGCGGGGGGTCGGATGAGCAGTTCTTC.

The rearrangement joins TRBV5-6 to TRBJ1-1, with no clear D. Germline V CDR1 and CDR2: SGHDT, YYEEEE. Trimming took 4 bases from V and 1 from J, leaving 17 bases between them. The CDR3 loop spans 16 amino acids. The CDR3 is CASSPILRPENTEAFF. CDR3 DNA sequence: TGTGCCAGCAGCCCGATTCTCCGGCCAGAGAACACTGAAGCTTTCTTT. The full variable domain, in which reference TRBV5-6 and TRBJ1-1 provide the parts outside the CDR3, is DAGVTQSPTHLIKTRGQQVTLRCSPKSGHDTVSWYQQALGQGPQFIFQYYEEEERQRGNFPDRFSGHQFPNYSSELNVNALLLGDSALYLCASSPILRPENTEAFFGQGTRLTVV.

The chain uses TRBV2 and TRBJ1-6; 9 nucleotides line up with TRBD1. CDR3 length: 16 residues. Germline V lookup: CDR1 SNHLY, CDR2 FYNNEI. V lost 7 bases and J lost 0; bases outside the gene matches: 4. The CDR3 sequence: CASTGQGSSYNSPLHF. The DNA for the CDR3 is TGTGCCAGCACTGGACAGGGGAGCTCCTATAATTCACCCCTCCACTTT.

The sample holds one count of this clone. The rearrangement uses TRBV5-4 and TRBJ1-1; tentatively, D is TRBD1 (6 bases). V lost 5 bases and J lost 8, with 16 bases in between. Germline-derived CDR1 and CDR2 are SGHNT and YYREEE (reference sequence). The CDR3 runs to 13 residues. The CDR3 DNA sequence: TGTGCCAGCAGATACTTTCCGGGACAAGAAGCTTTCTTT. Protein sequence: CASRYFPGQEAFF.

The V call is TRBV7-2, the J call TRBJ2-7; D uncertain. Trimming removed 5 bases from V and 3 bases from J, with 8 bases in between. CDR1 SGHTA and CDR2 FQGNSA come from the germline V gene. The CDR3 is made up of 12 amino acids. In nucleotides, the CDR3 is TGTGCCAGCAGCCAAACCATCTACGAGCAGTACTTC. It translates to CASSQTIYEQYF. Drawing the rest from reference TRBV7-2 and TRBJ2-7, the complete variable domain is GAGVSQSPSNKVTEKGKDVELRCDPISGHTALYWYRQSLGQGLEFLIYFQGNSAPDKSGLPSDRFSAERTGGSVSTLTIQRTQQEDSAVYLCASSQTIYEQYFGPGTRLTVT.

V gene TRBV30 combines with J gene TRBJ2-7, with D perhaps TRBD1 or TRBD2 (5 bases each). The CDR3 has 13 amino acids. The V gene's germline CDR1 is GTSNPN and CDR2 SVGIG (reference sequence). Trimming left V 2 bases short and J 2 bases short, with 10 bases between. The chain's CDR3 is CAWSPPGPYEQYF. The CDR3 coding sequence is TGTGCCTGGAGTCCCCCGGGACCCTACGAGCAGTACTTC. Looking up the rest from reference TRBV30 and TRBJ2-7 gives the full variable domain: SQTIHQWPATLVQPVGSPLSLECTVEGTSNPNLYWYRQAAGRGLQLLFYSVGIGQISSEVPQNLSASRPQDRQFILSSKKLLLSDSGFYLCAWSPPGPYEQYFGPGTRLTVT.

This clone was seen just once. This sequence joins TRBV28 and TRBJ1-3, with D perhaps TRBD1 (5 bases). CDR3 length: 15 residues. Germline V gives CDR1 MDHEN, CDR2 SYDVKM. Trimming cost V 7 bases and J 0 bases, with 13 bases left between them. CDR3 amino acids: CASTARQSSGNTIYF. In DNA, the CDR3 is TGTGCCAGCACCGCGAGACAGAGCTCTGGAAACACCATATATTTT.

This rearrangement joins TRBV7-9 to TRBJ2-4, with 7 bases that match TRBD2. This CDR3 is built from 14 residues. The V gene's germline CDR1 is SEHNR and CDR2 FQNEAQ (reference sequence). Trimming took 5 bases from V and 3 from J; bases not matched to a gene: 4. The CDR3, as DNA: TGTGCCAGCAGCCCGGGACTACACAAAAACATTCAGTACTTC. This sequence encodes CASSPGLHKNIQYF.

This clone came up once. This chain connects TRBV4-3 to TRBJ1-2; 8 bases are shared with TRBD1. V gave up 0 bases and J gave up 5 bases; unmatched junction bases: 11. There are 17 residues in the CDR3. Germline V gives CDR1 LGHNA, CDR2 YSLEER. The CDR3 spells CASSQDRAGGASYGYTF. CDR3 sequence (DNA): TGCGCCAGCAGCCAAGATCGGGCAGGGGGCGCGTCTTATGGCTACACCTTC.

This clone was counted a single time. The chain uses TRBV9 and TRBJ1-4, with D possibly being TRBD1 (5 bases). V was cut by 0 bases and J by 7 bases, with 10 bases left in between. CDR3 length: 14 residues. CDR1 is SGDLS and CDR2 is YYNGEE in the germline V gene. CDR3 residues: CASSVGVGGEKLFF. CDR3 bases: TGTGCCAGCAGCGTAGGAGTCGGGGGTGAAAAACTGTTTTTT.